A selection of T cell receptor beta chains follows, all from one sample in a study of blood T cell repertoires in COVID-19. The data were produced by immunoSEQ multiplex PCR, yet TCRdb's version contains in-frame clones alone and is incomplete. The sample lists some 38,000 clones, approximately 80% occurring once. The sample taken for sequencing was peripheral blood. The source is a middle-aged man with active COVID-19. Both conserved end residues are part of each CDR3.

TRBJ2-1 | TRBV6-2/TRBV6-3 | CASSYGRGQFF
TRBJ1-5 | TRBV27 | CASSSTHRGGNQPQHF
TRBJ2-7 | TRBV12-3/TRBV12-4 | CAATGTGFYEQYF
TRBJ1-2 | TRBV19 | CASRQDYYGYTF
TRBJ1-5 | TRBV10-3 | CAITQGEDQPQHF
TRBJ1-5 | TRBV24-1 | CATSDLRYSGLNQPQHF
TRBJ2-1 | TRBV7-9 | CASLNGQGVYNEQFF
TRBJ1-2 | TRBV7-2 | CASSEGQARGGYTF
TRBJ1-6 | TRBV10-3 | CAISVGDSYNSPLHF
TRBJ1-1 | TRBV4-1 | CASSQEGIDRGRAFF
TRBJ1-3 | TRBV27 | CASRGTVNSGNTIYF
TRBJ2-5 | TRBV5-6 | CASSWTDQETQYF
TRBJ2-3 | TRBV7-2 | CASSSEPVTDTQYF
TRBJ1-1 | TRBV10-2 | CASSESGSVNTEAFF
TRBJ2-1 | TRBV27 | CASRTGLYNEQFF
TRBJ1-2 | TRBV19 | CASSNRVGGYTF
TRBJ1-3 | TRBV19 | CASSRDRGPGNTIYF
TRBJ1-6 | TRBV12-3/TRBV12-4 | CASRDSRNSPLHF
TRBJ1-2 | TRBV9 | CASSARITGGQGYTF
TRBJ1-5 | TRBV7-2 | CASSLDRGNQPQHF
TRBJ2-1 | TRBV7-9 | CASSSPGSNEQFF
TRBJ2-7 | TRBV5-1 | CASSLEPGQGLYEQYF
TRBJ1-1 | TRBV12-3/TRBV12-4 | CATQSGSTEAFF
TRBJ1-4 | TRBV9 | CASSPGTGYEKLFF
TRBJ1-5 | TRBV25-1 | CASSETGRGGEPQHF
TRBJ1-6 | TRBV12-3/TRBV12-4 | CASSLGQTPPLHF
TRBJ2-3 | TRBV5-4 | CASSSGDTQYF
TRBJ1-1 | TRBV19 | CATNAGGHQGVPEAFF
TRBJ2-7 | TRBV10-3 | CAISEDTYEQYF
TRBJ1-6 | TRBV3-1/TRBV3-2 | CASAFDRGDSPLHF
TRBJ2-1 | TRBV6-2/TRBV6-3 | CASSAARGHYNEQFF
TRBJ1-2 | TRBV2 | CGWPRGYGYTF
TRBJ2-7 | TRBV9 | CASSVAGRAYEQYF
TRBJ2-7 | TRBV6-5 | CASSSLAGSTYEQYF
TRBJ1-1 | TRBV5-4 | CASSPGRDTEAFF
TRBJ2-1 | TRBV27 | CASSLSPGEASYNEQFF
TRBJ1-3 | TRBV14 | CASSQDPSRTGEGNTIYF
TRBJ2-1 | TRBV7-2 | CASSLGLAGGLEQFF
TRBJ1-3 | TRBV9 | CASSTTGVSGNTIYF
TRBJ2-2 | TRBV6-6 | CASSYSGGTGELFF
TRBJ2-1 | TRBV6-5 | CASSYRGGGAHNEQFF
TRBJ2-2 | TRBV7-2 | CASRPTSWPTGELFF